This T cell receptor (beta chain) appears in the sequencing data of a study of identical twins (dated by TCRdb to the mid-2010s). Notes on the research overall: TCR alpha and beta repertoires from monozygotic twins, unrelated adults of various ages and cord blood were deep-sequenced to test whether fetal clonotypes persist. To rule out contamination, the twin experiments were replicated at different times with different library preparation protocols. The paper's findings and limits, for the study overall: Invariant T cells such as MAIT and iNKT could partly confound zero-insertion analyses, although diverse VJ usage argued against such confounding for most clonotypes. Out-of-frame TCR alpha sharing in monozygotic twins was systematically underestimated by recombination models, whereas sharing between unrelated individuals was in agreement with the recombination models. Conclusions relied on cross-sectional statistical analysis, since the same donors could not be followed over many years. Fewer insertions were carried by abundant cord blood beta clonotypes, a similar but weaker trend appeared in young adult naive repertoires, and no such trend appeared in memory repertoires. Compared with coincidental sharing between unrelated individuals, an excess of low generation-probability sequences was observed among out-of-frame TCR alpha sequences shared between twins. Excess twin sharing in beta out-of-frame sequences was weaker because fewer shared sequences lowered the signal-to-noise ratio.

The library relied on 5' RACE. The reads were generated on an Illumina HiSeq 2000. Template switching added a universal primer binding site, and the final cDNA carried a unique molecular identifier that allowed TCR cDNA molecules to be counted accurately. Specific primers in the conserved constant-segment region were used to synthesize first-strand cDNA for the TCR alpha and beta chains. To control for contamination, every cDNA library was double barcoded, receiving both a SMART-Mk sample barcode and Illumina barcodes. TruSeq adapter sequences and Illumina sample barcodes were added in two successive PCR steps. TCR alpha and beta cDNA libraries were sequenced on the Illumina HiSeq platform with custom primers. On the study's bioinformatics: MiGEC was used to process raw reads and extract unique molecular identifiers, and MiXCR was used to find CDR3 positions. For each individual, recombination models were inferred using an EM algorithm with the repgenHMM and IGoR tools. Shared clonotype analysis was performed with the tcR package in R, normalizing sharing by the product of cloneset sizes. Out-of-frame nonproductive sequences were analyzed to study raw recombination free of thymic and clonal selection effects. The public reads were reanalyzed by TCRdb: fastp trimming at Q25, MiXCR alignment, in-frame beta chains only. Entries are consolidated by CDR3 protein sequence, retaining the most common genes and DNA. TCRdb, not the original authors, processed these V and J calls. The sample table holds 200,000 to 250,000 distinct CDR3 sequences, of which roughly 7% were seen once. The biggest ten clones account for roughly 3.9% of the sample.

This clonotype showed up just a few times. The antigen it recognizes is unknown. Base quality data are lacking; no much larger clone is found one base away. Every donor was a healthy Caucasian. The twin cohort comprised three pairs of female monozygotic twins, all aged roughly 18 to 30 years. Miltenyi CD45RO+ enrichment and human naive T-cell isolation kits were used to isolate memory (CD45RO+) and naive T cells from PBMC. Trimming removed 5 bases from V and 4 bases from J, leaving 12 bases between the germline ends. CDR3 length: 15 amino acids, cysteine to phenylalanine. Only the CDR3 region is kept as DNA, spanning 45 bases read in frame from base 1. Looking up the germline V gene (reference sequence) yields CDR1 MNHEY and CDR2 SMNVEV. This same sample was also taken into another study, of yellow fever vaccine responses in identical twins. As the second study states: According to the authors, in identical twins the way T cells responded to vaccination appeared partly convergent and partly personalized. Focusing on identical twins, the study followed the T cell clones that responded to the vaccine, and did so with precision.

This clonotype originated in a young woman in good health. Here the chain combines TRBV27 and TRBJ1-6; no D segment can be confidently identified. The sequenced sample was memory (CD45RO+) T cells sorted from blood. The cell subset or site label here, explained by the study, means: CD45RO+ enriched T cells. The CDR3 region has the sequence CASSLLTSYNSPLHF. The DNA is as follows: TGTGCCAGCAGTCTTCTGACTTCGTATAATTCACCCCTCCACTTT.